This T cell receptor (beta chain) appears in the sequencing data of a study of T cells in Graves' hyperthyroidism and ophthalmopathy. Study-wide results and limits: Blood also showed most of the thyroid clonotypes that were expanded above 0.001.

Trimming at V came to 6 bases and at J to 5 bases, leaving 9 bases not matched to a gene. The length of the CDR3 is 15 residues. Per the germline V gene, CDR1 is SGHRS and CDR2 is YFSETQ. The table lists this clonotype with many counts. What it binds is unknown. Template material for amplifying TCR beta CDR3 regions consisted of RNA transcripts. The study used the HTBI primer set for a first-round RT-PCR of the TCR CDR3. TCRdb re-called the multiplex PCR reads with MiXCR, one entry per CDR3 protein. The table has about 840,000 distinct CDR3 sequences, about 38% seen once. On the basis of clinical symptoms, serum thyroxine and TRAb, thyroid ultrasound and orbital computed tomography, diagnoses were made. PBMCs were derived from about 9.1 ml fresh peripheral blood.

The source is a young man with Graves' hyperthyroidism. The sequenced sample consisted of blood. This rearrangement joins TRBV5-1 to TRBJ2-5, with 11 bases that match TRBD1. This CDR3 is CASTSGQGARETQYF. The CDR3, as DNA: TGCGCCAGCACCTCTGGACAGGGGGCGAGGGAGACCCAGTACTTC.